The sequence of this T cell receptor (beta chain) was determined in a study of breast tumors, draining lymph nodes, adjacent tissues. Breast cancer patients provided tissue from their axillary draining lymph nodes. TCRdb passed the multiplex PCR reads through MiXCR, listing each CDR3 protein once. The table includes fewer than 250,000 distinct CDR3 sequences, less than 40% detected once. This clonotype has ten or more counts. The TCR originated in a female donor with breast cancer. Some clones in this sample may be carry-over from other donors' samples. The specimen was axillary lymph node tissue.

CDR3 in amino acids: CASSQGIGPSSYEQYF. The CDR3 DNA is TGCGCCAGCAGCCAAGGGATCGGGCCTTCCTCCTACGAGCAGTACTTC. The chain employs TRBV4-1 and TRBJ2-7; D gene uncertain. CDR1 MGHRA and CDR2 YSYEKL come from the germline V gene. The CDR3 extends over 16 amino acids. V was cut by 1 base and J by 0 bases, with 13 bases left in between.